The TCR beta chain under discussion was sequenced for a study of regulatory T cells in long-lasting Graves disease. Ten or more counts support this clonotype. Antigen: not known. The CDR3 covers 14 residues. Germline V gene lookup returns CDR1 MNHNS and CDR2 SASEGT. Trimming stripped 6 bases from V and 1 base from J, with 12 bases between. Researchers made TCR beta libraries by using iRepertoire HTBI primers and running Arm-PCR on CDR3 regions. TCRdb independently ran MiXCR on the multiplex PCR reads; one entry per CDR3 protein. Of around 460,000 distinct CDR3 sequences in the sample, 14% were seen once. The time point is: newly diagnosed GD, antithyroid drugs for less than 3 months. PBMC RNA was the source of the TCR library. Broader study findings: New patients shared over 800 public clonotypes, fewer than the approximately 3,000 shared by persistent patients.

This sample was shared with a second study, whose subject was T cells in Graves' hyperthyroidism and ophthalmopathy. That work states: Graves' hyperthyroidism qualified as stable when ophthalmopathy did not progress within 18 months. Participants, patients aged 18 to 65, had newly diagnosed hyperthyroidism with a duration under 2 months.

The rearrangement joins TRBV6-1 to TRBJ2-5; D possibly corresponds to TRBD2 (7 bases). Specimen: peripheral blood mononuclear cells (PBMCs), collected at new diagnosis, from a patient treated with antithyroid drugs. This TCR was sampled from a woman aged 45-59 years with Graves disease. The CDR3 DNA reads TGTGCCAGCAGAGGGGGGGTCATCCAAGAGACCCAGTACTTC. Encoded protein: CASRGGVIQETQYF.